This T cell receptor beta chain was found in a study of T cell responses to AZD1222 COVID-19 vaccine. Some clones are missing from TCRdb's copy, which holds only in-frame ones; the method was immunoSEQ multiplex PCR. Among around 80,000 clones, around 90% were seen once, and the ten largest hold roughly 5%. The CDR3 length is 13 residues. Germline V gives CDR1 WNHNN, CDR2 SYGVQD (reference sequence). V lost 5 bases to trimming and J lost 3 bases, with 7 bases between them. A single count supports this clone. The TCR comes from an adult who received the AZD1222 COVID-19 vaccine. The V gene is TRBV10-1, the J gene TRBJ2-2; D may be TRBD2 (6 bases). This sample comprised peripheral blood, obtained 28 days after the second AZD1222 dose. CDR3 in DNA: TGCGCCAGCAGTTGGGGGGACACCGGGGAGCTGTTTTTT. It codes for CASSWGDTGELFF.